A selection of T cell receptor beta chains follows, all from one sample in a study of technical replicates of blood from a handful of donors. TCRdb's copy holds only in-frame clones and misses some; the assay was immunoSEQ multiplex PCR. This sample yields roughly 80,000 clones, of which 89% are seen a single time; about 0.38% belongs to the top ten. The sample comprised T cells isolated from PBMCs. The receptors were gathered from a human donor in good health. Both conserved end residues are part of each CDR3. The D gene is left open where the match is weak. Size is stated for part of the rows, as once, few or many counts, or as a class when the clone is expanded.

v_call	j_call	clone_size	d_call	cdr3_length	cdr3_nt	cdr3_aa
TRBV28	TRBJ2-2	NA	NA	16	TGTGCCAGCAAAATCTCAGGGGGAGGAAGAACCGGGGAGCTGTTTTTT	CASKISGGGRTGELFF
TRBV7-2	TRBJ2-7	NA	NA	13	TGTGCCAGCAGCTTCGGGGAACCCTACGAGCAGTACTTC	CASSFGEPYEQYF
TRBV4-2	TRBJ1-1	NA	NA	14	TGTGCCAGCAGCCAACGTGGCGGAGTGGGTGAAGCTTTCTTT	CASSQRGGVGEAFF
TRBV28	TRBJ2-3	NA	NA	16	TGTGCCAGCAGTTCCCCTCCGGAGTACAGCACAGATACGCAGTATTTT	CASSSPPEYSTDTQYF
TRBV5-1	TRBJ1-1	NA	NA	16	TGCGCCAGCAGCCCCTCCAGGGTGACGGTGAACACTGAAGCTTTCTTT	CASSPSRVTVNTEAFF
TRBV7-2	TRBJ1-2	NA	TRBD1	12	TGTGCCAGCAGCGCCGGGACAGAAGGCTACACCTTC	CASSAGTEGYTF
TRBV10-3	TRBJ2-7	NA	NA	15	TGTGCCATCAGTGAGTTCGGGGAAAGCTCCTACGAGCAGTACTTC	CAISEFGESSYEQYF
TRBV14	TRBJ2-7	NA	NA	12	TGTGCCAGCAGCCGGTCAGTCTACGAGCAGTACTTC	CASSRSVYEQYF
TRBV27	TRBJ2-7	NA	NA	14	TGTGCCAGCAACAGGGCGGATAGCTCCTACGAGCAGTACTTC	CASNRADSSYEQYF
TRBV6-5	TRBJ1-5	NA	TRBD1	14	TGTGCCAGCAGTACAGGGGGCTCGGGACAGCCCCAGCATTTT	CASSTGGSGQPQHF
TRBV27	TRBJ2-7	NA	TRBD2	15	TGTGCCAGCAGTTTATCACTAGCGGGATGGGGTGAGCAGTACTTC	CASSLSLAGWGEQYF
TRBV19	TRBJ1-1	once	TRBD1	13	TGTGCCAGTAGTATTGGACAGGATGTCGAAGCTTTCTTT	CASSIGQDVEAFF
TRBV5-1	TRBJ1-1	few	NA	16	TGCGCCAGCAGCTCCCTCCCGACAGGAATGAACACTGAAGCTTTCTTT	CASSSLPTGMNTEAFF
TRBV7-2	TRBJ2-5	NA	NA	15	TGTGCCAGCAGCTTACAACTCTATGGACAAACGCCCCAGTACTTC	CASSLQLYGQTPQYF
TRBV29-1	TRBJ2-7	NA	TRBD1	12	TGCAGCGCTGGGACAGGGACCTACGAGCAGTACTTC	CSAGTGTYEQYF
TRBV5-1	TRBJ2-1	NA	TRBD2	15	TGCGCCAGCAGCTTGTCTAGCGGGAGAGGATATGAGCAGTTCTTC	CASSLSSGRGYEQFF
TRBV6-1	TRBJ2-5	NA	NA	15	TGTGCCAGCCGAGTTTTAACGGGAGTGGCGGAGACCCAGTACTTC	CASRVLTGVAETQYF
TRBV19	TRBJ2-3	NA	TRBD1	13	TGTGCCAGTAGTCTCAACAGGGGAGATACGCAGTATTTT	CASSLNRGDTQYF
TRBV6-5	TRBJ2-3	NA	NA	14	TGTGCCAGCGGTCCGGGTTCTAGCACAGATACGCAGTATTTT	CASGPGSSTDTQYF
TRBV28	TRBJ2-5	NA	TRBD2	17	TGTGCCAGCAGTCCGACCTCGAGCGGGGAATGGGGCGAGACCCAGTACTTC	CASSPTSSGEWGETQYF
TRBV7-6	TRBJ2-3	NA	NA	15	TGTGCCAGCAGCCCCTCTAGACTTCGCACAGATACGCAGTATTTT	CASSPSRLRTDTQYF
TRBV11-2	TRBJ2-7	NA	NA	12	TGTGCCAGCAGCTTCCCAGAATACGAGCAGTACTTC	CASSFPEYEQYF
TRBV25-1	TRBJ2-1	NA	TRBD2	17	TGTGCCAGCAGTGAATCTAGGACTAGCGGTTTCCACAATGAGCAGTTCTTC	CASSESRTSGFHNEQFF
TRBV5-1	TRBJ1-2	once	NA	11	TGCGCCAGCAGCCCGGGAGAAGGCTACACCTTC	CASSPGEGYTF